The table lists the clone carrying this TCR beta chain with a count of one. This entry is derived from a study of control samples from healthy donors and cancer patients. The CDR3 loop spans 13 amino acids. Trimming took 3 bases from V and 9 from J; bases not matched to a gene: 3. Germline CDR1 and CDR2: GTSNPN and SVGIG (reference sequence). The assay was immunoSEQ multiplex PCR, and TCRdb's table has in-frame clones only and misses some. The sample lists 130,000 or so clones, about 88% occurring once. Sequencing was done on a sample of blood. The chain uses TRBV30 and TRBJ2-1; 12 nucleotides match TRBD2. The sequence was obtained from a man over 45 in good health. CDR3 nucleotide sequence: TGTGCCTGGAGGACTAGCGGGGGCTCTGAGCAGTTCTTC. This sequence encodes CAWRTSGGSEQFF.